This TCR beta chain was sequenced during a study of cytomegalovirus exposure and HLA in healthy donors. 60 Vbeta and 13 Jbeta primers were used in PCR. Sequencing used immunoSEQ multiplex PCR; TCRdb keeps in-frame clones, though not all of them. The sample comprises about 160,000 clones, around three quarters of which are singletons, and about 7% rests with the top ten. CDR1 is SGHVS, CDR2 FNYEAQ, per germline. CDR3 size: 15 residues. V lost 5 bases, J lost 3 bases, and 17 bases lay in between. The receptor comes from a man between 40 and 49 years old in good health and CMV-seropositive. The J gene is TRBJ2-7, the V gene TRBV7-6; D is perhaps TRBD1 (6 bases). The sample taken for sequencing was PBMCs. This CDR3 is CASSLGPTGVYEQYF. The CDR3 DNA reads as TGTGCCAGCAGCCTCGGACCGACAGGAGTCTACGAGCAGTACTTC.